This T cell receptor (beta chain) was recorded in a study of PD-L1 blockade in urothelial cancer. Overall study context: Bladder-origin urothelial cancer in males described about 85% of the 29 patients. Study outcomes and limitations: When pretreatment blood TCR clonality was below the median, it predicted better survival.

As for time point: pretreatment peripheral blood. Enrolled patients showed locally advanced or metastatic urothelial carcinoma. All patients handed over anywhere from 1 to 8 samples, pretreatment and on-treatment. As to this clone: Its antigen is currently unknown.

Germline-derived CDR1 and CDR2 are SGHRS and YFSETQ. J was trimmed by 5 bases and V by 2 bases; bases with no gene match: 5. The CDR3 has 15 amino acids. The repertoire was sequenced with immunoSEQ multiplex PCR; TCRdb's copy has only in-frame clones and lacks some. This table has around 50,000 clones, roughly 80% appearing once. This clonotype was sampled from a man in his forties or fifties with urothelial cancer. This specimen was PBMCs, taken around atezolizumab (anti-PD-L1) treatment. The chain carries TRBV5-1 and TRBJ2-1; 9 nucleotides match TRBD2. The CDR3 DNA is TGCGCCAGCAGCTTAAGACTAGCGGAGGACAATGAGCAGTTCTTC. This translates into CASSLRLAEDNEQFF.